The rows below give T cell receptor beta chains drawn from one sample of a study of T-cell memory formation after mild COVID-19. TCRdb fed the 5' RACE reads into MiXCR, producing one record per CDR3 protein. The data show 120,000 to 150,000 distinct CDR3 sequences, 15% to 20% seen once. Sequenced input: PBMCs or a T cell subset sorted from them (not recorded which). Receptors originate from an adult woman who had mild COVID-19 (a few samples of this study predate the infection). Cell type and time point are not known. The CDR3 runs from the conserved cysteine through the conserved F or W. The D gene is left open where the match is weak. Some rows have no size entry. The others give once, few or many, or a class for an expanded clone.

V gene	D gene	clone size	J gene	CDR3 protein	CDR3 DNA
TRBV12-3/TRBV12-4	-	few	TRBJ1-1	CASRESRDSTEAFF	TGTGCCAGCAGGGAGAGCCGGGACTCCACTGAAGCTTTCTTT
TRBV5-1	-	few	TRBJ2-5	CASSFGGGWETQYF	TGCGCCAGCAGCTTTGGAGGGGGTTGGGAGACCCAGTACTTC
TRBV24-1	TRBD1	-	TRBJ2-1	CATSDLGTGGYNEQFF	TGTGCCACCAGTGATTTGGGGACAGGGGGTTACAATGAGCAGTTCTTC
TRBV20-1	TRBD2	-	TRBJ2-5	CSAPLAGEQETQYF	TGCAGTGCTCCGCTAGCGGGAGAGCAAGAGACCCAGTACTTC
TRBV7-9	TRBD2	few	TRBJ2-1	CASSIAGGPSHEQFF	TGTGCCAGCAGCATAGCGGGAGGGCCGAGCCATGAGCAGTTCTTC
TRBV6-2/TRBV6-3	TRBD2	few	TRBJ2-1	CASSPRIFGGRINEQFF	TGTGCCAGCAGTCCGAGGATTTTTGGCGGGAGAATCAATGAGCAGTTCTTC
TRBV12-3/TRBV12-4	TRBD1	-	TRBJ2-7	CASRQTGGGYEQYF	TGTGCCAGCAGGCAGACAGGGGGCGGCTACGAGCAGTACTTC
TRBV6-6	-	-	TRBJ1-2	CASRLDTYGYTF	TGTGCCAGCAGGCTGGACACCTACGGCTACACCTTC
TRBV7-9	-	few	TRBJ2-3	CASSLSSVPTDTQYF	TGTGCCAGCAGCTTATCTAGCGTACCCACAGATACGCAGTATTTT
TRBV6-1	-	few	TRBJ1-2	CASNGVIRTEDYGYTF	TGTGCCAGCAATGGGGTAATTAGGACAGAGGACTATGGCTACACCTTC
TRBV5-1	TRBD1	few	TRBJ2-7	CASKGTGYEQYF	TGCGCCAGCAAAGGGACAGGCTACGAGCAGTACTTC
TRBV10-3	-	few	TRBJ1-1	CAISESRGVNRAEAFF	TGTGCCATCAGTGAGTCCCGTGGAGTGAACAGGGCTGAAGCTTTCTTT
TRBV7-3	-	many	TRBJ2-3	CASSLISTSTDTQYF	TGTGCCAGCAGCTTAATCAGTACGTCAACAGATACGCAGTATTTT
TRBV10-3	TRBD1	-	TRBJ2-7	CAVLRGDRVSTSPYEQYF	TGTGCCGTCCTACGGGGGGACAGGGTGTCAACGTCGCCCTACGAGCAGTACTTC
TRBV29-1	TRBD1	-	TRBJ1-2	CSVQARDRGSYGYTF	TGCAGCGTCCAAGCCCGAGACAGGGGGTCATATGGCTACACCTTC
TRBV6-6	TRBD1	-	TRBJ1-1	CASSYSNRGGEAFF	TGTGCCAGCAGTTACTCCAACAGGGGAGGTGAAGCTTTCTTT
TRBV15	TRBD1	few	TRBJ1-5	CATSRDLTGNQHF	TGTGCCACCAGCAGAGATCTGACAGGGAACCAGCATTTT
TRBV7-3	TRBD1	-	TRBJ2-2	CASSFDRATGELFF	TGTGCCAGCAGCTTTGACAGGGCCACCGGGGAGCTGTTTTTT
TRBV5-6	-	few	TRBJ2-6	CASSVTGYSGANVLTF	TGTGCCAGCAGCGTAACAGGGTACTCTGGGGCCAACGTCCTGACTTTC
TRBV7-6	TRBD2	few	TRBJ2-5	CASGSSGVGATQYF	TGTGCCAGCGGATCAAGCGGGGTAGGGGCTACCCAGTACTTC
TRBV3-1	-	few	TRBJ2-1	CASSNRGAQQFF	TGTGCCAGCAGTAACCGGGGGGCCCAGCAGTTCTTC
TRBV2	TRBD1	few	TRBJ1-1	CASRGQTFMNTEAFF	TGTGCCAGCAGGGGACAGACATTCATGAACACTGAAGCTTTCTTT
TRBV7-2	TRBD1	-	TRBJ2-1	CASILGQGDEQFF	TGTGCCAGCATCTTAGGACAGGGGGATGAGCAGTTCTTC
TRBV21-1	-	few	TRBJ1-3	CASSYTGSSGNTIYF	TGTGCCAGCAGCTATACAGGAAGTTCTGGAAACACCATATATTTT
TRBV15	-	-	TRBJ2-6	CATSRDGGAGANVLTF	TGTGCCACCAGCAGAGATGGGGGAGCTGGGGCCAACGTCCTGACTTTC
TRBV2	-	-	TRBJ2-1	CASSHRAHTYNEQFF	TGTGCCAGCAGTCACCGGGCCCATACATACAATGAGCAGTTCTTC
TRBV12-3/TRBV12-4	-	few	TRBJ1-1	CASSLRAGDEAFF	TGTGCCAGCAGTCTTAGGGCAGGGGATGAAGCTTTCTTT
TRBV7-9	-	-	TRBJ2-2	CASQEQVTGELFF	TGTGCCAGCCAAGAGCAGGTCACCGGGGAGCTGTTTTTT
TRBV7-2	-	many	TRBJ2-5	CASSLFRRGAGETQYF	TGTGCCAGCAGCTTATTTCGGCGGGGAGCAGGAGAGACCCAGTACTTC
TRBV10-3	TRBD2	-	TRBJ2-1	CAISPSGRTPNEQFF	TGTGCCATCAGTCCGAGCGGGAGAACCCCCAATGAGCAGTTCTTC
TRBV12-3/TRBV12-4	TRBD1	few	TRBJ1-2	CASSLGRQGFGYTF	TGTGCCAGCAGTTTAGGTAGACAGGGGTTTGGCTACACCTTC
TRBV6-2/TRBV6-3	TRBD1	-	TRBJ2-7	CASSSGQLTYEQYF	TGTGCCAGCAGTTCGGGACAGTTAACCTACGAGCAGTACTTC